The 25 T cell receptor beta chains given below trace back to one sample, sequenced in a study of blood T cell repertoires in COVID-19. TCRdb's copy holds only in-frame clones and misses some; the assay was immunoSEQ multiplex PCR. Here the sample spans tens of thousands of clones, 85% being singletons. Sequencing was performed on peripheral blood. The source of these receptors is a man aged 50 to 59 with COVID-19, enrolled during active disease.

The chain has TRBV6-4 and TRBJ2-1, with 8 bases that match TRBD1. Trimming cost V 2 bases and J 4 bases; bases outside gene matches: 7. This CDR3 region has 16 residues. Per the germline V gene, CDR1 is MRHNA and CDR2 is SNTAGT. The CDR3 DNA sequence: TGTGCCAGCAGTGACGGGGGACAGGCGCCGTACAATGAGCAGTTCTTC. Translated, it gives CASSDGGQAPYNEQFF.

The V and J genes are TRBV9 and TRBJ2-5, with D perhaps matching TRBD2 (5 bases). The V gene's germline CDR1 is SGDLS and CDR2 YYNGEE. This CDR3 spans 15 amino acids. V lost 0 bases, J lost 4 bases, and 13 bases lay in between. The DNA of the CDR3 is TGTGCCAGCAGCGTAGGAGGTCGGGGTTTAGAGACCCAGTACTTC. Its protein is CASSVGGRGLETQYF.

This chain uses TRBV11-3 with TRBJ2-1, with 9 nucleotides matching TRBD2. After removal of 5 bases from V and 2 bases from J, the junction contained 4 bases not matched to a gene. The CDR3 has 15 residues. Germline lookup yields CDR1 SGHNT and CDR2 YENEEA. In nucleotides, the CDR3 is TGTGCCAGCAGCCCTAGCGGGAAGACCTACAATGAGCAGTTCTTC. Translating gives CASSPSGKTYNEQFF.

The chain combines TRBV19 with TRBJ2-3, with 8 nucleotides matching TRBD2. The ends lost 1 base at V and 4 bases at J; junction bases unmatched: 4. The CDR3 covers 15 residues. CDR1 and CDR2 from the germline V gene are LNHDA and SQIVND (reference sequence). The DNA of the CDR3 is TGTGCCAGTAGTATAGGAGCGGGAGTTGCAGATACGCAGTATTTT. It specifies CASSIGAGVADTQYF. Full variable domain (remainder filled in from reference TRBV19 and TRBJ2-3): DGGITQSPKYLFRKEGQNVTLSCEQNLNHDAMYWYRQDPGQGLRLIYYSQIVNDFQKGDIAEGYSVSREKKESFPLTVTSAQKNPTAFYLCASSIGAGVADTQYFGPGTRLTVL.

J is TRBJ2-1 and V is TRBV28; TRBD2 might be the D (5 bases). Germline V gene data show CDR1 as MDHEN and CDR2 as SYDVKM. CDR3 size: 17 residues. Trimming took 3 bases from V and 0 from J, leaving 15 bases between them. The CDR3 loop reads CASSFGRGRVSYNEQFF. DNA for the CDR3: TGTGCCAGCAGTTTTGGGCGAGGGCGGGTCTCCTACAATGAGCAGTTCTTC.

V is TRBV5-1 and J is TRBJ2-2; TRBD1 matches 7 bases. Germline V gene lookup returns CDR1 SGHRS and CDR2 YFSETQ. With 7 bases clipped from V and 2 bases from J, the junction kept 5 bases outside the gene matches. There are 14 residues in the CDR3. CDR3 amino acids: CASGGQFNTGELFF. The CDR3 nucleotides are TGCGCCAGCGGGGGACAGTTCAACACCGGGGAGCTGTTTTTT.

The chain combines TRBV19 with TRBJ1-1; perhaps TRBD1 as D (6 bases). The V and J ends lost 2 bases and 5 bases respectively, with 12 bases between them. The germline V gene encodes CDR1 LNHDA and CDR2 SQIVND (reference sequence). The CDR3 sequence is 14 residues long. The CDR3 nucleotides read TGTGCCAGTAGTATACAGGGGCGCGGGACTGAAGCTTTCTTT. Translating it yields CASSIQGRGTEAFF.

The V and J genes are TRBV18 and TRBJ2-7; a weak D match, TRBD2 (5 bases). Trimming took off 5 bases at V and 3 bases at J, with 11 bases between the two ends. The CDR3 extends over 13 amino acids. Germline loops: CDR1 KGHSH, CDR2 LQKENI. CDR3 sequence (DNA): TGTGCCAGCTCAGCGAGCGGAGACTACGAGCAGTACTTC. It encodes CASSASGDYEQYF.

This chain uses TRBV9 with TRBJ2-7; 7 bases agree with TRBD1. There are 13 residues in the CDR3. Germline V gene sequence: CDR1 SGDLS, CDR2 YYNGEE. J was trimmed by 4 bases and V by 2 bases; bases with no gene match: 3. CDR3 sequence reads: CASSVTGEYEQYF. DNA for the CDR3: TGTGCCAGCAGCGTTACAGGGGAGTACGAGCAGTACTTC. Full variable domain (remainder filled in from reference TRBV9 and TRBJ2-7): DSGVTQTPKHLITATGQRVTLRCSPRSGDLSVYWYQQSLDQGLQFLIQYYNGEERAKGNILERFSAQQFPDLHSELNLSSLELGDSALYFCASSVTGEYEQYFGPGTRLTVT.

The chain has TRBV9 and TRBJ2-1; no firm D call. V lost 4 bases to trimming and J lost 0 bases, with 11 bases between them. Looked up from germline, CDR1 is SGDLS and CDR2 is YYNGEE. The CDR3 has 15 amino acids. Written as DNA, the CDR3 is TGTGCCAGCAGCACGACTCTCAGCTCCTACAATGAGCAGTTCTTC. Translating gives CASSTTLSSYNEQFF.

The gene calls are TRBV6-4 and TRBJ1-3; 8 nucleotides match TRBD1. CDR1 and CDR2 (germline): MRHNA, SNTAGT. The CDR3 is 14 residues long. V lost 6 bases, J lost 3 bases, and 4 bases stayed unmatched. This chain's CDR3 is CASRPDRDGNTIYF. The CDR3 DNA reads as TGTGCCAGCAGGCCGGACAGGGATGGAAACACCATATATTTT.

The chain carries TRBV10-3 and TRBJ1-4; tentatively, D is TRBD1 (5 bases). CDR1 is ENHRY, CDR2 SYGVKD, per germline. Trimming pared 0 bases from V and 8 bases from J, leaving 7 bases between. CDR3 size: 13 residues. The CDR3 DNA follows: TGTGCCATCAGTGAGTCAGGGGTAGAAAAACTGTTTTTT. Translated, it gives CAISESGVEKLFF.

The chain combines TRBV7-9 with TRBJ1-6; 7 nucleotides line up with TRBD1. Germline V gene lookup returns CDR1 SEHNR and CDR2 FQNEAQ (reference sequence). J was trimmed by 10 bases and V by 3 bases; bases with no gene match: 9. This CDR3 comprises 15 residues. CDR3 region: CASSFLTGSESPLHF. In DNA, the CDR3 is TGTGCCAGCAGCTTCTTGACAGGGTCAGAATCACCCCTCCACTTT.

The chain has TRBV9 and TRBJ2-7; D possibly corresponds to TRBD2 (6 bases). Germline V gene sequence: CDR1 SGDLS, CDR2 YYNGEE. The germline V and J ends were trimmed by 2 bases and 7 bases, with 16 bases remaining between them. The CDR3 extends over 14 amino acids. The CDR3 region has the DNA TGTGCCAGCAGCGTCCGGGGCTCGGAGGGAGAGCAGTACTTC. Its protein is CASSVRGSEGEQYF.

This chain uses TRBV15 with TRBJ2-4, with 8 bases lining up with TRBD2. Losses at the gene ends were 4 bases for V and 8 bases for J; bases not matched to a gene: 10. The CDR3 has 15 amino acids. CDR1 is LNHNV and CDR2 is YYDKDF in the germline V gene (reference sequence). CDR3 DNA sequence: TGTGCCACCAGCAAAGGGGGGCTAGCGGGTTACATTCAGTACTTC. As protein: CATSKGGLAGYIQYF.

V usage is TRBV30 and J usage is TRBJ2-7; TRBD1 matches at 8 bases. V gave up 4 bases and J gave up 3 bases; unmatched junction bases: 2. The CDR3 loop spans 12 amino acids. In germline, CDR1 is GTSNPN, CDR2 SVGIG (reference sequence). The CDR3 reads CAWTDRDYEQYF. DNA for the CDR3: TGTGCCTGGACGGACAGGGACTACGAGCAGTACTTC. The full variable domain, its missing parts supplied by reference TRBV30 and TRBJ2-7, is SQTIHQWPATLVQPVGSPLSLECTVEGTSNPNLYWYRQAAGRGLQLLFYSVGIGQISSEVPQNLSASRPQDRQFILSSKKLLLSDSGFYLCAWTDRDYEQYFGPGTRLTVT.

This clone was seen a single time. CDR3 sequence reads: CASRLPGASNYGYTF. In DNA form, the CDR3 reads TGTGCCAGCAGACTTCCAGGGGCCAGCAACTATGGCTACACCTTC. The chain couples TRBV28 to TRBJ1-2, with D possibly being TRBD1 (6 bases). CDR1 is MDHEN and CDR2 is SYDVKM in the germline V gene. V was cut by 6 bases and J by 2 bases, with 16 bases left in between. The CDR3 sequence is 15 residues long.

This clone is a singleton in its sample. The chain has TRBV5-5 and TRBJ2-7; TRBD1 matches at 9 bases. The CDR3 length is 16 residues. J was trimmed by 0 bases and V by 5 bases; bases with no gene match: 9. Germline values: CDR1 SGHKS, CDR2 YYEKEE (reference sequence). The CDR3 nucleotides read TGTGCCAGCAGGAGGACAGGGGCCTTGAGCTCCTACGAGCAGTACTTC. Protein sequence: CASRRTGALSSYEQYF. The entire variable domain, with the rest obtained from reference TRBV5-5 and TRBJ2-7, is as follows: DAGVTQSPTHLIKTRGQQVTLRCSPISGHKSVSWYQQVLGQGPQFIFQYYEKEERGRGNFPDRFSARQFPNYSSELNVNALLLGDSALYLCASRRTGALSSYEQYFGPGTRLTVT.

This chain connects TRBV28 to TRBJ2-3; D perhaps matches TRBD1 (5 bases). CDR3 size: 11 residues. Germline V gene lookup returns CDR1 MDHEN and CDR2 SYDVKM. The germline V and J ends were trimmed by 5 bases and 10 bases, with 10 bases remaining between them. The CDR3 nucleotides are TGTGCCAGCAGTCCGAAAGGGGCGCAGTATTTT. Its translation: CASSPKGAQYF.

The V and J genes are TRBV14 and TRBJ1-4, with D possibly matching TRBD1 (6 bases). Trimming shortened V by 2 bases and J by 0 bases, and 7 bases separated the two germline ends. Germline-derived CDR1 and CDR2 are SGHDN and FVKESK. The CDR3 has 15 residues. The CDR3 protein is CASSQRTATNEKLFF. In DNA form, the CDR3 reads TGTGCCAGCAGCCAACGGACAGCAACTAATGAAAAACTGTTTTTT.

The genes are TRBV5-4 and TRBJ1-2; D perhaps matches TRBD1 (6 bases). The V and J ends lost 0 bases and 6 bases respectively, with 9 bases between them. CDR1 is SGHNT and CDR2 is YYREEE in the germline V gene (reference sequence). The CDR3 totals 13 residues. The CDR3 nucleotides read TGTGCCAGCAGCTTGGCGCAGGGGAATGGCTACACCTTC. This sequence encodes CASSLAQGNGYTF. Complete variable domain (other parts from reference TRBV5-4 and TRBJ1-2): ETGVTQSPTHLIKTRGQQVTLRCSSQSGHNTVSWYQQALGQGPQFIFQYYREEENGRGNFPPRFSGLQFPNYSSELNVNALELDDSALYLCASSLAQGNGYTFGSGTRLTVV.

This clone was seen only a few times. V gene TRBV19 combines with J gene TRBJ2-2; 9 positions agree with TRBD1. The CDR3 length is 15 residues. Germline CDR1 is LNHDA and CDR2 is SQIVND (reference sequence). Trimming at V came to 5 bases and at J to 6 bases, leaving 7 bases not matched to a gene. The DNA of the CDR3 is TGTGCCAGTAGTGGACCGGGACAGGGTGCCGGGGAGCTGTTTTTT. Protein sequence: CASSGPGQGAGELFF.

The chain couples TRBV21-1 to TRBJ2-2; the listed D gene, TRBD2, was not tested against the DNA. TRBV21-1 is marked as a pseudogene. The CDR3 is 12 amino acids. The CDR3 DNA sequence: TGTGCCAGCACCCCTCTAACCGGGGAGCTGTTTTTT. Translating gives CASTPLTGELFF.

The gene calls are TRBV5-1 and TRBJ2-2, with TRBD1 matching over 7 bases. J was trimmed by 5 bases and V by 0 bases; bases with no gene match: 7. This CDR3 spans 16 amino acids. Germline V lookup: CDR1 SGHRS, CDR2 YFSETQ. CDR3 loop: CASSLGIGQETGELFF. CDR3 coding DNA: TGCGCCAGCAGCTTGGGCATCGGACAGGAGACCGGGGAGCTGTTTTTT.

This clone showed up just a few times. V gene TRBV15 combines with J gene TRBJ1-1; unclear D gene. The CDR3 is made up of 11 amino acids. Germline values: CDR1 LNHNV, CDR2 YYDKDF (reference sequence). Trimming left V 6 bases short and J 6 bases short, with 8 bases between. The CDR3 region is CATRGRAEAFF. CDR3 DNA sequence: TGTGCCACCAGGGGTCGGGCTGAAGCTTTCTTT.